This entry lists 7 T cell receptor beta chains sequenced from one sample in a study of blood T cell repertoires in COVID-19. Clones were read by immunoSEQ multiplex PCR, and TCRdb kept only the in-frame ones, dropping some. The repertoire holds roughly 170,000 clones, approximately 79% seen once, with about 3% in the top ten. Sequenced: peripheral blood. Receptors originate from a woman aged 80 or over with acute or convalescent COVID-19.

Comment on this clone: One end of the junction does not line up with germline, which may come from a read error. The chain recombines TRBV6-1 with TRBJ1-1; 9 positions agree with TRBD1. The CDR3 sequence is 14 residues long. The germline V gene encodes CDR1 MNHNS and CDR2 SASEGT. The CDR3 spells CASCDRGSNTEAFF. For the CDR3, the DNA is TGTGCCAGCTGTGACAGGGGGTCTAACACTGAAGCTTTCTTT.

The gene calls are TRBV7-6 and TRBJ2-3, with 11 bases fitting TRBD2. Germline V gives CDR1 SGHVS, CDR2 FNYEAQ. Trimming cost V 3 bases and J 4 bases; bases outside gene matches: 6. The CDR3 covers 16 residues. The CDR3 nucleotides read TGTGCCAGCAGCTTTCTAGCGGGAGGCATAGCAGATACGCAGTATTTT. It codes for CASSFLAGGIADTQYF.

The chain joins TRBV10-2 to TRBJ2-1; 12 bases agree with TRBD2. The CDR3 spans 16 residues. V shed 4 bases, J shed 2 bases, and the junction held 3 bases outside the gene matches. The germline gives CDR1 WSHSY, CDR2 SAAADI. CDR3 amino acids: CASSGGLAGAYNEQFF. CDR3 nucleotide sequence: TGCGCCAGCAGTGGGGGACTAGCGGGTGCCTACAATGAGCAGTTCTTC.

The chain combines TRBV6-6 with TRBJ2-7, with 7 bases matching TRBD1. This CDR3 has 14 amino acids. J gave up 6 bases and V 6 bases, and 11 bases lay outside the gene matches. Germline CDR1 is MNHNY and CDR2 is SVGAGI (reference sequence). The CDR3 loop reads CASRVETGLSEQYF. The DNA of the CDR3 is TGTGCCAGCAGGGTGGAGACAGGGTTATCCGAGCAGTACTTC.

The chain couples TRBV7-6 to TRBJ2-5, with 10 bases fitting TRBD2. V was pared by 5 bases and J by 4 bases, with 4 bases of the junction left unmatched. This CDR3 spans 14 amino acids. Germline V gene data show CDR1 as SGHVS and CDR2 as FNYEAQ. The CDR3 sequence: CASSLGTSVETQYF. The CDR3 DNA sequence: TGTGCCAGCAGCCTAGGGACTAGCGTAGAGACCCAGTACTTC. The variable domain in full, with the rest retrieved from reference TRBV7-6 and TRBJ2-5, is GAGVSQSPRYKVTKRGQDVALRCDPISGHVSLYWYRQALGQGPEFLTYFNYEAQQDKSGLPNDRFSAERPEGSISTLTIQRTEQRDSAMYRCASSLGTSVETQYFGPGTRLLVL.

This clone was observed a few times. V usage is TRBV18 and J usage is TRBJ1-3, with D perhaps matching TRBD1 (5 bases). This CDR3 spans 14 amino acids. Germline V CDR1 and CDR2: KGHSH, LQKENI. The V and J ends lost 0 bases and 4 bases respectively, with 7 bases between them. The CDR3: CASSPPGQGNTIYF. CDR3 nucleotide sequence: TGTGCCAGCTCACCACCGGGGCAGGGAAACACCATATATTTT.

This sequence joins TRBV5-1 and TRBJ2-5; 8 nucleotides align to TRBD1. The V segment lost 4 bases and the J segment 0 bases; nucleotides outside the gene matches: 5. The length of the CDR3 is 15 residues. Per the germline V gene, CDR1 is SGHRS and CDR2 is YFSETQ. The CDR3 is CASSRTGTYQETQYF. CDR3 nucleotide sequence: TGCGCCAGCAGCCGGACAGGGACTTACCAAGAGACCCAGTACTTC.